The 5 T cell receptor beta chains reported below all come from one sample, sequenced in a study of blood T cell repertoires in COVID-19. Clones were read by immunoSEQ multiplex PCR, and TCRdb kept only the in-frame ones, dropping some. The repertoire holds around 420,000 clones, with approximately 88% as singletons. The sample consisted of PBMCs or T cells enriched from blood (not recorded which). Every receptor here comes from a woman between 40 and 55 years old with acute COVID-19.

The table lists this clone with a few counts. The chain combines TRBV7-8 with TRBJ1-2, with TRBD1 matching 7 bases. Germline V gives CDR1 SGHVS, CDR2 FQNEAQ. This CDR3 comprises 13 residues. Unmatched junction bases numbered 10, after V lost 7 bases and J lost 8 bases. The CDR3 region has the DNA TGTGCCAGCATCCCCTCCGGGACAGAAGGCTACACCTTC. It encodes CASIPSGTEGYTF.

The chain has TRBV7-9 and TRBJ1-2, with TRBD1 matching 7 bases. This CDR3 contains 14 residues. V gave up 5 bases and J gave up 1 base; unmatched junction bases: 4. Germline V lookup: CDR1 SEHNR, CDR2 FQNEAQ (reference sequence). DNA for the CDR3: TGTGCCAGCAGCCTGACAGGGCTTAACTATGGCTACACCTTC. This sequence encodes CASSLTGLNYGYTF.

The chain uses TRBV19 and TRBJ1-5; D uncertain. The CDR3 covers 13 residues. Germline CDR1 is LNHDA and CDR2 is SQIVND (reference sequence). V gave up 10 bases and J gave up 2 bases, with 12 bases separating them. Here the CDR3 reads CATTVGGNQPQHF. CDR3 sequence (DNA): TGTGCCACTACCGTGGGCGGCAATCAGCCCCAGCATTTT. Together with reference TRBV19 and TRBJ1-5, the CDR3 gives the full variable domain: DGGITQSPKYLFRKEGQNVTLSCEQNLNHDAMYWYRQDPGQGLRLIYYSQIVNDFQKGDIAEGYSVSREKKESFPLTVTSAQKNPTAFYLCATTVGGNQPQHFGDGTRLSIL.

This clone was counted once. This chain connects TRBV6-5 to TRBJ2-3; 7 bases align to TRBD1. Germline CDR1 is MNHEY and CDR2 is SVGAGI. CDR3 size: 12 residues. J was trimmed by 6 bases and V by 6 bases; bases with no gene match: 3. CDR3: CASRTGPDTQYF. CDR3 nucleotides: TGTGCCAGCAGGACAGGGCCGGATACGCAGTATTTT.

This sequence joins TRBV2 and TRBJ2-1; D uncertain. Trimming shortened V by 6 bases and J by 5 bases, and 8 bases separated the two germline ends. This CDR3 comprises 12 residues. The V gene's germline CDR1 is SNHLY and CDR2 FYNNEI. CDR3 protein: CASRTPNNEQFF. The CDR3 coding sequence is TGTGCCAGCAGGACACCGAACAATGAGCAGTTCTTC.